The rows below give T cell receptor beta chains drawn from one sample of a study of blood T cells in healthy people across ages. Via MiXCR, TCRdb re-called the 5' RACE reads, giving one row per CDR3 protein. The sample includes approximately 810,000 distinct CDR3 sequences, less than 35% of them seen just once. The sequenced sample was blood. All receptors derive from a woman older than 75 in good health. CDR3s include the opening cysteine and the closing phenylalanine or tryptophan. D genes are given only for firm matches. Clone size is stated in some rows and not others, as once, few, many or a class when expanded.

j_call d_call v_call clone_size cdr3_nt cdr3_aa
TRBJ2-1 - TRBV7-2 many TGTGCCAGCAGCTTAGGACTGAACCCCTCCTACAATGAGCAGTTCTTC CASSLGLNPSYNEQFF
TRBJ1-4 TRBD1 TRBV5-1 - TGCGCCAGCAGCTTGCAAGGGACAGGGAATGTACTGTTTTTT CASSLQGTGNVLFF
TRBJ1-2 - TRBV6-6 - TGTGCCAGCAGTTACTCGAACAGGGAAGGTGGTGGCTACACCTTC CASSYSNREGGGYTF
TRBJ1-1 - TRBV3-1 few TGTGCCAGCAGCCAACAGGAAATAACTGAAGCTTTCTTT CASSQQEITEAFF
TRBJ1-2 - TRBV29-1 - TGCAGCATCGAGGACGGAAACTATGGCTACACCTTC CSIEDGNYGYTF
TRBJ1-1 TRBD1 TRBV25-1 few TGTGCCAGCAGTGAATGGGACAGCCTCATGAACACTGAAGCTTTCTTT CASSEWDSLMNTEAFF
TRBJ2-1 TRBD2 TRBV20-1 - TGCCAAATAGAGGGACTAGCGGGAGTTAGCTCCTACAATGAGCAGTTCTTC CQIEGLAGVSSYNEQFF
TRBJ1-1 - TRBV18 few TGTGCCAGCTCACCAAAAAGGAGTAGGTACGACTCGGGGGCTTTCTTT CASSPKRSRYDSGAFF
TRBJ2-1 TRBD2 TRBV6-5 many TGTGCCAGCAGACCGGCGTCGGGGGGGGGGTACAATGAGCAGTTCTTC CASRPASGGGYNEQFF
TRBJ1-6 - TRBV27 few TGTGCCAGCAGCTCCCTACAGAATTCACCCCTCCACTTT CASSSLQNSPLHF
TRBJ2-3 TRBD1 TRBV6-5 many TGTGCCAGCAGTTACAGCCCGGGACAGGGGGCAGATACGCAGTATTTT CASSYSPGQGADTQYF
TRBJ2-1 - TRBV7-8 many TGTGCCAGCAGCAAGGGGGGGGCAGGGGCCCCCAGCTCCTACAATGAGCAGTTCTTC CASSKGGAGAPSSYNEQFF
TRBJ1-6 - TRBV5-1 many TGCGCCAGCGCTACAACCACTGGGGAGTCACCCCTCCACTTT CASATTTGESPLHF
TRBJ1-1 - TRBV7-8 many TGTGCCAGCAGCTTACAACAGGGGAACACTGAAGCTTTCTTT CASSLQQGNTEAFF
TRBJ2-5 TRBD2 TRBV24-1 many TGTGCCACCAGTGATCCGGGGGGGACCCAGTACTTC CATSDPGGTQYF
TRBJ2-6 - TRBV28 - TGTGCCAGCAGTCAAGGAGACAACTCTGGGGCCAACGTCCTGACTTTC CASSQGDNSGANVLTF
TRBJ2-1 TRBD2 TRBV4-1 many TGCGCCAGCAGCAGGACTAGCGGGGGGGACAATGAGCAGTTCTTC CASSRTSGGDNEQFF
TRBJ2-7 - TRBV20-1 many TGCAGTGCGTACGTCATAGAGGGTGGCGAGCAGTACTTC CSAYVIEGGEQYF
TRBJ2-3 TRBD1 TRBV6-6 many TGTGCCAGCAGCCTACAGGGGCGCAGCACAGATACGCAGTATTTT CASSLQGRSTDTQYF
TRBJ1-1 - TRBV20-1 few TGCAGTGCTAGGGGGGCTGCCTCCAGGGCATCGGAAGCTTTCTTT CSARGAASRASEAFF
TRBJ1-4 TRBD1 TRBV30 - TGTGCCTGGAGAACGACAGGGGGTCGGGAAAAACTGTTTTTT CAWRTTGGREKLFF
TRBJ2-3 - TRBV12-3/TRBV12-4 - TGTGCCAGCAGTGCGGGACACCCCACAGATGCGGAGTATTTT CASSAGHPTDAEYF
TRBJ1-5 TRBD1 TRBV20-1 few TGCAGTACCCAGGGGACAGGGAGCAATCAGCCCCAGCATTTT CSTQGTGSNQPQHF
TRBJ2-1 TRBD1 TRBV6-2/TRBV6-3 - TGTGCCAGCAGTTTTACCCTCGGACAGGGAAATTTCGGCTCCTACAATGAGCAGGTCTTC CASSFTLGQGNFGSYNEQVF
TRBJ2-1 TRBD1 TRBV12-5 many TGTGCTAGTGGTCCGGGACAGGGAAAGTACAATGAGCAGTTCTTC CASGPGQGKYNEQFF
TRBJ1-6 - TRBV7-9 many TGTGCCAGCGACGCTGATTCACCCCTCCACTTT CASDADSPLHF
TRBJ1-4 - TRBV5-1 - TGCGCCAGCAGCTTGGCTCCGCGGGGGGCACTTGCCACTAATGAAAAACGGTTTTTT CASSLAPRGALATNEKRFF
TRBJ1-5 - TRBV12-3/TRBV12-4 - TGTGCCAGCAGCCTCGGGACCGGATATGGGGGACTTCAGCCCCAGCATTTT CASSLGTGYGGLQPQHF
TRBJ2-1 TRBD2 TRBV20-1 many TGCAGTGCTAGCAAGCGGGGGGGTAAATACAATGAGCAGTTCTTC CSASKRGGKYNEQFF
TRBJ1-2 - TRBV2 many TGTGCCAGCAGTGAATATCGGGAGTACTATGGCTACACCTTC CASSEYREYYGYTF
TRBJ2-7 - TRBV7-2 many TGTGCCAGCAGCTCGAGAACACAGCCCCCCTCCTACGAGCAGTACTTC CASSSRTQPPSYEQYF
TRBJ1-6 - TRBV4-1 few TGCGCCAGCAGCCGGCAGTCCGGGGTTAATTCACCCCTCCACTTT CASSRQSGVNSPLHF